The next 31 T cell receptor beta chains were all read from a single sample in a study of CD8 T cells in ankylosing spondylitis. TCRdb reanalysed the 5' RACE reads using MiXCR and keeps one entry per CDR3 protein. The sample records roughly 130,000 distinct CDR3 sequences, 7.5% to 9.5% being singletons. Sample: synovial fluid, either unsorted or a sorted T cell fraction (not recorded which). The origin of the receptors is a male donor with ankylosing spondylitis.

Worth noting for this clonotype: One end of the junction is discordant with germline, which a read error may explain. This chain connects TRBV2 to TRBJ2-7; D possibly corresponds to TRBD2 (8 bases). This CDR3 comprises 19 residues. Germline values: CDR1 SNHLY, CDR2 FYNNEI. The CDR3 DNA follows: TGTGCCTGCAGTTTTGTAGACAGGGTGTCGGGAGGGAACTCCTACGAGCAGTACTTC. This sequence encodes CACSFVDRVSGGNSYEQYF.

In this sample, this clonotype turned up many times. V and J are TRBV7-9 and TRBJ2-1; TRBD2 is a possible D gene (6 bases). Germline assignment: CDR1 SEHNR and CDR2 FQNEAQ (reference sequence). The CDR3 spans 13 residues. With 0 bases removed from V and 10 bases from J, the gap between germline ends came to 10 bases. The CDR3 nucleotides read TGTGCCAGCAGCTTAGCTGGGGCGGGGGAGCAGTTCTTC. This codes for CASSLAGAGEQFF.

This clonotype was seen ten or more times. The chain uses TRBV29-1 and TRBJ1-1; 11 bases line up with TRBD1. V shed 6 bases, J shed 10 bases, and the junction held 7 bases outside the gene matches. Germline V gene lookup returns CDR1 SQVTM and CDR2 ANQGSEA. This CDR3 region has 12 residues. CDR3 region: CSVTGTGGRAFF. CDR3 DNA: TGCAGCGTAACCGGGACAGGGGGTCGAGCTTTCTTT.

This clonotype was seen more than once but under ten times. The V and J genes are TRBV6-2 or TRBV6-3 and TRBJ2-2; unclear D gene. The CDR3 extends over 13 amino acids. Germline V gene sequence: CDR1 MNHEY, CDR2 SVGEGT. V shed 5 bases and J shed 4 bases, with 8 bases lying between them. CDR3 DNA: TGTGCCAGCAGTCAGTATAGCACCGGGGAGCTGTTTTTT. Translated: CASSQYSTGELFF.

The genes are TRBV4-3 and TRBJ2-2; 11 bases line up with TRBD2. V was clipped by 5 bases and J by 5 bases; unmatched bases: 7. This CDR3 contains 16 residues. Germline V lookup: CDR1 LGHNA, CDR2 YSLEER. CDR3 bases: TGCGCCAGCAGCGGAACCGGGACTAGCGGTACCGGGGAGCTGTTTTTT. Protein: CASSGTGTSGTGELFF.

This clonotype has more than one count but fewer than ten. The rearrangement joins TRBV20-1 to TRBJ1-5; TRBD1 is a possible D gene (5 bases). The V gene lost 6 bases and the J gene lost 11 bases, with 17 bases spanning the gap. CDR1 DFQATT and CDR2 SNEGSKA come from the germline V gene (reference sequence). This CDR3 spans 12 amino acids. CDR3 DNA: TGCAGTGCACCTCGGGGTCTGGGGGCCCAGCATTTT. Translation: CSAPRGLGAQHF.

A few counts support this clonotype. The chain employs TRBV28 and TRBJ2-5, with D unclear. Looked up from germline, CDR1 is MDHEN and CDR2 is SYDVKM. V lost 6 bases, J lost 5 bases, and 19 bases lay in between. CDR3 length: 15 amino acids. The CDR3 protein is CASSPVTWDRETQYF. CDR3 coding DNA: TGTGCCAGCAGCCCCGTAACCTGGGATAGGGAGACCCAGTACTTC.

This chain connects TRBV10-2 to TRBJ1-2; no firm D call. This CDR3 contains 13 residues. V dropped 3 bases and J dropped 6 bases, with 11 bases sitting between them. Per germline, CDR1 WSHSY and CDR2 SAAADI. The CDR3 region has the DNA TGCGCCAGCAGTGACTCCCGTGGGAATGGCTACACCTTC. It yields the protein CASSDSRGNGYTF.

This clonotype was recorded many times. The chain links TRBV5-4 to TRBJ1-1; no clear D. Trimming took 4 bases from V and 1 from J, leaving 5 bases between them. This CDR3 has 12 amino acids. Per the germline V gene, CDR1 is SGHNT and CDR2 is YYREEE (reference sequence). The CDR3 region is CASSVRNTEAFF. CDR3 nucleotide sequence: TGTGCCAGCAGCGTAAGGAACACTGAAGCTTTCTTT.

This clonotype was counted many times. This chain uses TRBV28 with TRBJ1-2, with unresolved D. V lost 3 bases and J 14 bases, leaving 19 bases between the germline ends. The CDR3 is 13 amino acids. Germline V gene sequence: CDR1 MDHEN, CDR2 SYDVKM. The CDR3 nucleotides read TGTGCCAGCAGTTTTTATACGGGGAGCCCAGGTACCTTC. Translated, it gives CASSFYTGSPGTF.

At least ten counts were recorded for this clonotype. CDR3 residues: CATSRDTGSNEQFF. DNA of the CDR3: TGTGCCACCAGCAGAGATACGGGGTCCAATGAGCAGTTCTTC. The rearrangement links TRBV15 to TRBJ2-1; weak D call: TRBD2 (5 bases). The CDR3 spans 14 residues. V was shortened by 0 bases and J by 6 bases, with 9 bases between the two germline ends. Germline assignment: CDR1 LNHNV and CDR2 YYDKDF (reference sequence).

This clonotype has a count of ten or more. This chain uses TRBV7-9 with TRBJ2-4; tentatively, D is TRBD1 (6 bases). Trimming cost V 5 bases and J 3 bases, with 14 bases left between them. From germline, CDR1 is SEHNR and CDR2 FQNEAQ (reference sequence). CDR3 length: 15 amino acids. The CDR3 here is CASSENRVVKNIQYF. The CDR3 nucleotides are TGTGCCAGCAGCGAGAACAGGGTTGTCAAAAACATTCAGTACTTC.

This clonotype was found many times. The chain is built from TRBV7-2 and TRBJ2-4; D uncertain. Looked up from germline, CDR1 is SGHTA and CDR2 is FQGNSA. The CDR3 is 13 residues long. V was pared by 1 base and J by 5 bases, with 6 bases between. The CDR3 loop reads CASSLEAQNIQYF. CDR3 bases: TGTGCCAGCAGCTTAGAAGCACAAAACATTCAGTACTTC.

The chain couples TRBV20-1 to TRBJ1-4; D is possibly TRBD1 (5 bases). CDR3 size: 12 residues. The V end was cut by 5 bases, the J end by 8 bases, with 12 bases between. Germline CDR1 and CDR2: DFQATT and SNEGSKA (reference sequence). The CDR3: CSASGSGEKLFF. In DNA, the CDR3 is TGCAGTGCTTCAGGGTCGGGGGAAAAACTGTTTTTT.

The chain is built from TRBV11-1 and TRBJ2-1; possibly TRBD2 for D (7 bases). Germline V lookup: CDR1 SGHAT, CDR2 FQDESV (reference sequence). This CDR3 spans 19 amino acids. V lost 3 bases, J lost 4 bases, and 25 bases lay in between. CDR3 DNA: TGTGCCAGCAGCTTCCCATATGGGGGCGGGACTAACCAATACAATGAGCAGTTCTTC. Its translation is CASSFPYGGGTNQYNEQFF.

This clonotype has just a few counts. The CDR3 DNA sequence: TGTGCCAGCAGTTTATTAGGGGGGGGCCGCGATGAGCAGTTCTTC. Encoded protein: CASSLLGGGRDEQFF. This chain uses TRBV27 with TRBJ2-1; D is perhaps TRBD2 (7 bases). Germline CDR1 reads MNHEY; CDR2 reads SMNVEV (reference sequence). The CDR3 totals 15 residues. The V end was cut by 1 base, the J end by 8 bases, with 15 bases between.

The V and J genes are TRBV6-1 and TRBJ2-7, with D perhaps given as TRBD1 or TRBD2 (7 bases each). V was shortened by 3 bases and J by 6 bases, with 12 bases between the two germline ends. This CDR3 has 13 amino acids. Per the germline V gene, CDR1 is MNHNS and CDR2 is SASEGT. CDR3 sequence reads: CASSDQGGPEQYF. CDR3 coding DNA: TGTGCCAGCAGTGACCAGGGGGGGCCCGAGCAGTACTTC.

This clonotype was detected many times. The CDR3 loop reads CASSNPSGQTYNEQFF. CDR3 nucleotide sequence: TGTGCCAGCAGCAACCCATCCGGACAGACCTACAATGAGCAGTTCTTC. The chain couples TRBV4-2 to TRBJ2-1, with a weak D call TRBD1 (6 bases). The V gene's germline CDR1 is LGHNA and CDR2 YNFKEQ. With 5 bases removed from V and 2 bases from J, the gap between germline ends came to 16 bases. The CDR3 covers 16 residues.

This clonotype appeared many times. The CDR3, as DNA: TGCAGTGCTGAAAACCAGGGACCCGGCGTCGGTGGCTACACCTTC. It specifies CSAENQGPGVGGYTF. The V call is TRBV20-1, the J call TRBJ1-2; tentatively, D is TRBD1 (5 bases). The CDR3 sequence is 15 residues long. V was trimmed by 5 bases and J by 7 bases, leaving 23 bases between them. Germline V gene lookup returns CDR1 DFQATT and CDR2 SNEGSKA (reference sequence).

This clonotype was seen repeatedly, ten times or more. This rearrangement joins TRBV7-2 to TRBJ2-2; 7 bases match TRBD2. The CDR3 consists of 16 residues. Germline lookup yields CDR1 SGHTA and CDR2 FQGNSA. Trimming removed 6 bases from V and 5 bases from J; junction bases left unmatched: 12. The CDR3 DNA is TGTGCCAGCAGGCAGAGGACGGGAGGTGTTACCGGGGAGCTGTTTTTT. As protein: CASRQRTGGVTGELFF.

Many counts were recorded for this clonotype. This chain joins TRBV6-5 and TRBJ1-3, with D tentatively TRBD1 (6 bases). V lost 2 bases to trimming and J lost 4 bases, with 15 bases between them. CDR1 and CDR2 (germline): MNHEY, SVGAGI. The CDR3 is made up of 16 amino acids. The CDR3 region is CASSYRPGVTGNTIYF. CDR3 nucleotide sequence: TGTGCCAGCAGTTACCGCCCAGGGGTGACGGGAAACACCATATATTTT.

The genes are TRBV20-1 and TRBJ2-1, with TRBD2 matching 9 bases. V shed 6 bases and J 0 bases; nucleotides not matched to a gene: 6. Germline V lookup: CDR1 DFQATT, CDR2 SNEGSKA (reference sequence). CDR3 size: 15 residues. In nucleotides, the CDR3 is TGCAGTGCCAAAAATAGCGGGAGCTCCTACAATGAGCAGTTCTTC. This translates into CSAKNSGSSYNEQFF.

The chain couples TRBV28 to TRBJ2-4, with a weak D call TRBD2 (5 bases). Trimming stripped 4 bases from V and 1 base from J, with 20 bases between. Germline CDR1 is MDHEN and CDR2 is SYDVKM. There are 18 residues in the CDR3. CDR3 residues: CASSSDRRLVGAKNIQYF. The CDR3 nucleotides read TGTGCCAGCAGTTCGGATCGGAGGCTAGTCGGGGCCAAAAACATTCAGTACTTC.

In this sample, this clonotype turned up many times. The rearrangement uses TRBV7-9 and TRBJ2-2; D remains ambiguous. This CDR3 has 16 residues. V gave up 5 bases and J gave up 0 bases, with 13 bases separating them. From germline, CDR1 is SEHNR and CDR2 FQNEAQ (reference sequence). This CDR3 is CASSPRTVANTGELFF. In DNA form, the CDR3 reads TGTGCCAGCAGCCCACGGACGGTCGCGAACACCGGGGAGCTGTTTTTT.

This clonotype has a count of ten or more. The J gene is TRBJ2-1, the V gene TRBV4-3; TRBD1 might be the D (5 bases). This CDR3 is 15 amino acids long. V was cut by 4 bases and J by 3 bases, with 13 bases left in between. The germline V gene encodes CDR1 LGHNA and CDR2 YSLEER. CDR3 bases: TGCGCCAGCAGCCCCCGAGGACAAGGCTACAATGAGCAGTTCTTC. It specifies CASSPRGQGYNEQFF.

Ten or more counts support this clonotype. This sequence joins TRBV20-1 and TRBJ1-2; 7 nucleotides agree with TRBD1. Looked up from germline, CDR1 is DFQATT and CDR2 is SNEGSKA (reference sequence). The V and J ends lost 0 bases and 2 bases, in that order; junction bases with no gene match: 9. This CDR3 comprises 16 residues. In nucleotides, the CDR3 is TGCAGTGCTAGAGATTGGGCGGGGGGACAGAACTATGGCTACACCTTC. This sequence encodes CSARDWAGGQNYGYTF.

The J gene is TRBJ1-1, the V gene TRBV28; D is uncertain. The CDR3 contains 18 residues. Germline V lookup: CDR1 MDHEN, CDR2 SYDVKM. The V and J ends lost 6 bases and 2 bases respectively, with 25 bases between them. Written as DNA, the CDR3 is TGTGCCAGCAGCCCCAGTGGGGTCAGGCTACGCTTAAACACTGAAGCTTTCTTT. Its translation: CASSPSGVRLRLNTEAFF. Supplemented by reference TRBV28 and TRBJ1-1, the full variable domain reads DVKVTQSSRYLVKRTGEKVFLECVQDMDHENMFWYRQDPGLGLRLIYFSYDVKMKEKGDIPEGYSVSREKKERFSLILESASTNQTSMYLCASSPSGVRLRLNTEAFFGQGTRLTVV.

This clonotype was detected ten times or more. The V call is TRBV5-6, the J call TRBJ1-2, with 10 bases aligning to TRBD1. The CDR3 extends over 15 amino acids. V trimming: 4 bases; J trimming: 4 bases; junction bases outside the gene matches: 7. Germline CDR1 reads SGHDT; CDR2 reads YYEEEE. The CDR3 nucleotides are TGTGCCAGCAGCGCCCGCGGGACAGGGGCCTATGGCTACACCTTC. It specifies CASSARGTGAYGYTF. Drawing the rest from reference TRBV5-6 and TRBJ1-2, the complete variable domain is DAGVTQSPTHLIKTRGQQVTLRCSPKSGHDTVSWYQQALGQGPQFIFQYYEEEERQRGNFPDRFSGHQFPNYSSELNVNALLLGDSALYLCASSARGTGAYGYTFGSGTRLTVV.

This sequence joins TRBV7-8 and TRBJ1-6; D remains ambiguous. The CDR3 is 13 residues long. The V gene's germline CDR1 is SGHVS and CDR2 FQNEAQ. Deletions cut 4 bases from V and 7 bases from J, with 8 bases between. This CDR3 is CASSYGRNSPLHF. In DNA form, the CDR3 reads TGTGCCAGCAGCTACGGAAGGAATTCACCCCTCCACTTT.

This clonotype came up many times. The chain recombines TRBV20-1 with TRBJ2-5; 7 positions agree with TRBD1. V shed 3 bases and J 2 bases; nucleotides not matched to a gene: 12. This CDR3 spans 16 amino acids. Germline V gene lookup returns CDR1 DFQATT and CDR2 SNEGSKA (reference sequence). CDR3 sequence: CSARDLKGQPQETQYF. The CDR3 DNA reads as TGCAGTGCTAGGGACCTAAAGGGACAGCCTCAAGAGACCCAGTACTTC.

This clonotype was counted at least ten times. V is TRBV5-1 and J is TRBJ1-5; weak D call: TRBD1 (6 bases). In germline, CDR1 is SGHRS, CDR2 YFSETQ. CDR3 size: 15 residues. The V and J ends lost 0 bases and 4 bases respectively, with 11 bases between them. In DNA, the CDR3 is TGCGCCAGCAGCTTGGGGACAGTATCAAATCAGCCCCAGCATTTT. Its protein is CASSLGTVSNQPQHF.